The TCR beta chain described here comes from a study of blood T cell repertoires in COVID-19. Data came from immunoSEQ multiplex PCR; TCRdb stores just in-frame clones and leaves some out. This table has some 330,000 clones, about nine tenths appearing once. Cohort placement rested on clinical history that participants reported themselves. Per germline, CDR1 SGHRS and CDR2 YFSETQ. The CDR3 length is 14 residues. V trimming: 4 bases; J trimming: 4 bases; junction bases outside the gene matches: 3. This clone was seen only once. The rearrangement joins TRBV5-1 to TRBJ1-4; 8 bases are shared with TRBD1. This clonotype originated in a young man who had recovered from COVID-19. Sample: PBMCs or T cells enriched from blood (not recorded which). The CDR3 coding sequence is TGCGCCAGCAGCGGGGACAGGATTAATGAAAAACTGTTTTTT. Residues: CASSGDRINEKLFF.